The source of this TCR beta chain is a study of T cell responses to AZD1222 COVID-19 vaccine. Study-wide results and limits: The number of AZD1222 recipients seropositive at baseline was only 5 to 7. Close to half of all spike-specific TCRs reportedly target regions of the variants that are unmutated. A mostly white British donor set with more females was recruited, and clonal diversity was possibly underestimated.

The CDR3 is 15 amino acids. From germline, CDR1 is MDHEN and CDR2 SYDVKM. The V end lost 6 bases, the J end lost 0 bases, and 15 bases lay between the germline ends. The data were produced by immunoSEQ multiplex PCR, yet TCRdb's version contains in-frame clones alone and is incomplete. The sample includes some 180,000 clones, approximately 90% of them seen just once. With respect to this clone: Its antigen is unidentified.

This receptor was taken from an adult in good health. The specimen comprised peripheral blood, sampled on day 0 of AZD1222 vaccination. The J gene is TRBJ2-7, the V gene TRBV28; D is perhaps TRBD1 (5 bases). The CDR3 sequence: CASRPTESYSYEQYF. For the CDR3, the DNA is TGTGCCAGCAGGCCGACAGAGTCTTACTCCTACGAGCAGTACTTC.